The next 18 T cell receptor beta chains were all read from a single sample in a study of cytomegalovirus exposure and HLA in healthy donors. Primers included in the PCR were 60 Vbeta and 13 Jbeta primers. Using immunoSEQ multiplex PCR, the repertoire was profiled, and TCRdb retains in-frame clones only, with some absent. This repertoire includes tens of thousands of clones. The sequenced sample was PBMCs. The origin of the receptors is a female donor in good health and CMV-seronegative.

The V call is TRBV9, the J call TRBJ2-3, with TRBD2 matching over 13 bases. Trimming took 3 bases from V and 0 from J; bases not matched to a gene: 7. CDR1 is SGDLS, CDR2 YYNGEE, per germline. This CDR3 has 18 amino acids. CDR3 loop: CASSGGLAGVPSTDTQYF. The DNA of the CDR3 is TGTGCCAGCAGCGGAGGACTAGCGGGAGTACCCAGCACAGATACGCAGTATTTT.

V is TRBV4-2 and J is TRBJ2-3; possible D gene TRBD1, 5 bases. This CDR3 has 11 amino acids. Trimming stripped 4 bases from V and 14 bases from J, with 13 bases between. Germline V gene lookup returns CDR1 LGHNA and CDR2 YNFKEQ. DNA of the CDR3: TGTGCCAGCAGCCCCCACTGTGGGGCGTATTTT. Protein: CASSPHCGAYF.

This sequence joins TRBV6-1 and TRBJ1-5, with 8 bases fitting TRBD1. V lost 6 bases and J lost 6; bases outside the gene matches: 7. This CDR3 spans 14 amino acids. The germline CDR1 and CDR2 sequences are MNHNS and SASEGT. DNA of the CDR3: TGTGCCAGCAGAGGACAGGGAGTGAGTCAGCCCCAGCATTTT. The encoded protein is CASRGQGVSQPQHF.

The CDR3 nucleotides read TGCGCCAGCAGCTTGGCCCAGGGGACAGGGACCTACGAGCAGTACTTC. This encodes CASSLAQGTGTYEQYF. The rearrangement links TRBV5-1 to TRBJ2-7; 9 bases are shared with TRBD1. The V segment lost 0 bases and the J segment 2 bases; nucleotides outside the gene matches: 6. Germline loops: CDR1 SGHRS, CDR2 YFSETQ. The length of the CDR3 is 16 residues.

The chain combines TRBV7-2 with TRBJ1-1; D gene unclear. This CDR3 is built from 15 residues. Trimming pared 5 bases from V and 0 bases from J, leaving 13 bases between. Germline lookup yields CDR1 SGHTA and CDR2 FQGNSA. The CDR3 is CASSPSPLMNTEAFF. For the CDR3, the DNA is TGTGCCAGCAGCCCAAGCCCCCTCATGAACACTGAAGCTTTCTTT.

The chain is built from TRBV15 and TRBJ2-4; the match to TRBD1 covers 7 bases. Germline V CDR1 and CDR2: LNHNV, YYDKDF (reference sequence). The CDR3 has 15 amino acids. Losses at the gene ends were 5 bases for V and 7 bases for J; bases not matched to a gene: 11. The CDR3 protein is CATSSSDRAFNIQYF. In nucleotides, the CDR3 is TGTGCCACCAGCTCAAGTGACAGGGCGTTCAACATTCAGTACTTC.

The rearrangement joins TRBV15 to TRBJ2-7, with D perhaps TRBD1 (5 bases). The CDR3 sequence is 17 residues long. Per germline, CDR1 LNHNV and CDR2 YYDKDF (reference sequence). V lost 1 base, J lost 6 bases, and 22 bases lay in between. The CDR3 region has the DNA TGTGCCACCAGCAGAGGAGTTGACAGCTACCCAGTGGTCGAGCAGTACTTC. Translating it yields CATSRGVDSYPVVEQYF.

The chain carries TRBV5-1 and TRBJ1-6; D not resolved. The CDR3 loop spans 17 amino acids. The V and J ends lost 0 bases and 2 bases respectively, with 12 bases between them. The germline CDR1 and CDR2 sequences are SGHRS and YFSETQ. This chain's CDR3 is CASSLGQAFPYNSPLHF. The CDR3 nucleotides read TGCGCCAGCAGCTTGGGGCAGGCATTTCCCTATAATTCACCCCTCCACTTT.

This rearrangement joins TRBV5-1 to TRBJ1-3; D call uncertain. Germline loops: CDR1 SGHRS, CDR2 YFSETQ. V lost 0 bases, J lost 2 bases, and 9 bases lay in between. The CDR3 contains 15 residues. CDR3 nucleotide sequence: TGCGCCAGCAGCTTGGCCCCCGGGGCTGGAAACACCATATATTTT. Encoded protein: CASSLAPGAGNTIYF. Full variable domain (outside the CDR3, taken from reference TRBV5-1 and TRBJ1-3): KAGVTQTPRYLIKTRGQQVTLSCSPISGHRSVSWYQQTPGQGLQFLFEYFSETQRNKGNFPGRFSGRQFSNSRSEMNVSTLELGDSALYLCASSLAPGAGNTIYFGEGSWLTVV.

The chain employs TRBV7-3 and TRBJ1-2; TRBD1 aligns across 7 bases. Unmatched junction bases numbered 11, after V lost 3 bases and J lost 7 bases. The CDR3 runs 15 residues. CDR1 is SGHTA, CDR2 FQGTGA, per germline. This chain's CDR3 is CASSLGPRDSRGYTF. The CDR3 bases are TGTGCCAGCAGCTTGGGACCCCGGGACAGTCGTGGCTACACCTTC.

J is TRBJ2-3 and V is TRBV11-3, with 12 bases fitting TRBD2. The trim removed 5 bases at V and 2 bases at J, leaving 8 bases unmatched. Germline V lookup: CDR1 SGHNT, CDR2 YENEEA. The CDR3 length is 17 residues. This chain's CDR3 is CASSPSSGGADTDTQYF. The CDR3 DNA reads as TGTGCCAGCAGCCCTTCTAGCGGGGGGGCCGACACAGATACGCAGTATTTT.

The V and J genes are TRBV4-2 and TRBJ1-2; D perhaps matches TRBD1 (5 bases). V lost 1 base to trimming and J lost 2 bases, with 11 bases between them. The CDR3 loop spans 15 amino acids. Germline assignment: CDR1 LGHNA and CDR2 YNFKEQ. DNA of the CDR3: TGTGCCAGCAGCCAAGGGGGCAACGACAACTATGGCTACACCTTC. Translating it yields CASSQGGNDNYGYTF.

The V and J genes are TRBV6-5 and TRBJ2-2, with unresolved D. CDR1 and CDR2 (germline): MNHEY, SVGAGI. This CDR3 region has 14 residues. V was cut by 0 bases and J by 4 bases, with 6 bases left in between. The CDR3 DNA sequence: TGTGCCAGCAGTTACTCGAGGCTCACCGGGGAGCTGTTTTTT. Its protein is CASSYSRLTGELFF.

In DNA, the CDR3 is TGTGCCAGCAGCTTAGTGGGTGAATCGGGAGTCGCGAACTATGGCTACACCTTC. Protein product: CASSLVGESGVANYGYTF. The chain combines TRBV7-8 with TRBJ1-2; D uncertain. The CDR3 consists of 18 residues. The ends were cut back, 1 base at V and 2 bases at J, with 20 bases in the middle. Germline CDR1 and CDR2: SGHVS and FQNEAQ.

V gene TRBV30 combines with J gene TRBJ2-7; weak D call: TRBD1 (7 bases). V was pared by 2 bases and J by 1 base, with 15 bases between. Germline V gives CDR1 GTSNPN, CDR2 SVGIG (reference sequence). There are 15 residues in the CDR3. The CDR3 bases are TGTGCCTGGAGTCTAGGGCAGGGGGGTTCCTACGAGCAGTACTTC. Residues: CAWSLGQGGSYEQYF.

The chain couples TRBV9 to TRBJ1-2; D gene uncertain. Germline V lookup: CDR1 SGDLS, CDR2 YYNGEE. The V end was cut by 3 bases, the J end by 6 bases, with 9 bases between. The CDR3 is 12 residues long. As DNA, the CDR3 is TGTGCCAGCAGCGACCCACGAGATGGCTACACCTTC. Translation gives CASSDPRDGYTF.

V gene TRBV30 combines with J gene TRBJ1-2; D not resolved. The germline V gene has CDR1 GTSNPN and CDR2 SVGIG (reference sequence). V was cut by 2 bases and J by 3 bases, with 16 bases left in between. This CDR3 comprises 15 residues. The CDR3 nucleotides are TGTGCCTGGAGTCCGGAAGTAGGAGTGCACTATGGCTACACCTTC. It encodes CAWSPEVGVHYGYTF. Based on the CDR3 plus reference TRBV30 and TRBJ1-2, the full variable domain is SQTIHQWPATLVQPVGSPLSLECTVEGTSNPNLYWYRQAAGRGLQLLFYSVGIGQISSEVPQNLSASRPQDRQFILSSKKLLLSDSGFYLCAWSPEVGVHYGYTFGSGTRLTVV.

The chain has TRBV5-6 and TRBJ1-1; D gene unclear. Trimming left V 0 bases short and J 1 base short, with 4 bases between. The CDR3 contains 13 residues. CDR1 and CDR2 from the germline V gene are SGHDT and YYEEEE. CDR3 sequence: CASSLGRNTEAFF. The DNA for the CDR3 is TGTGCCAGCAGCTTGGGGAGGAACACTGAAGCTTTCTTT.